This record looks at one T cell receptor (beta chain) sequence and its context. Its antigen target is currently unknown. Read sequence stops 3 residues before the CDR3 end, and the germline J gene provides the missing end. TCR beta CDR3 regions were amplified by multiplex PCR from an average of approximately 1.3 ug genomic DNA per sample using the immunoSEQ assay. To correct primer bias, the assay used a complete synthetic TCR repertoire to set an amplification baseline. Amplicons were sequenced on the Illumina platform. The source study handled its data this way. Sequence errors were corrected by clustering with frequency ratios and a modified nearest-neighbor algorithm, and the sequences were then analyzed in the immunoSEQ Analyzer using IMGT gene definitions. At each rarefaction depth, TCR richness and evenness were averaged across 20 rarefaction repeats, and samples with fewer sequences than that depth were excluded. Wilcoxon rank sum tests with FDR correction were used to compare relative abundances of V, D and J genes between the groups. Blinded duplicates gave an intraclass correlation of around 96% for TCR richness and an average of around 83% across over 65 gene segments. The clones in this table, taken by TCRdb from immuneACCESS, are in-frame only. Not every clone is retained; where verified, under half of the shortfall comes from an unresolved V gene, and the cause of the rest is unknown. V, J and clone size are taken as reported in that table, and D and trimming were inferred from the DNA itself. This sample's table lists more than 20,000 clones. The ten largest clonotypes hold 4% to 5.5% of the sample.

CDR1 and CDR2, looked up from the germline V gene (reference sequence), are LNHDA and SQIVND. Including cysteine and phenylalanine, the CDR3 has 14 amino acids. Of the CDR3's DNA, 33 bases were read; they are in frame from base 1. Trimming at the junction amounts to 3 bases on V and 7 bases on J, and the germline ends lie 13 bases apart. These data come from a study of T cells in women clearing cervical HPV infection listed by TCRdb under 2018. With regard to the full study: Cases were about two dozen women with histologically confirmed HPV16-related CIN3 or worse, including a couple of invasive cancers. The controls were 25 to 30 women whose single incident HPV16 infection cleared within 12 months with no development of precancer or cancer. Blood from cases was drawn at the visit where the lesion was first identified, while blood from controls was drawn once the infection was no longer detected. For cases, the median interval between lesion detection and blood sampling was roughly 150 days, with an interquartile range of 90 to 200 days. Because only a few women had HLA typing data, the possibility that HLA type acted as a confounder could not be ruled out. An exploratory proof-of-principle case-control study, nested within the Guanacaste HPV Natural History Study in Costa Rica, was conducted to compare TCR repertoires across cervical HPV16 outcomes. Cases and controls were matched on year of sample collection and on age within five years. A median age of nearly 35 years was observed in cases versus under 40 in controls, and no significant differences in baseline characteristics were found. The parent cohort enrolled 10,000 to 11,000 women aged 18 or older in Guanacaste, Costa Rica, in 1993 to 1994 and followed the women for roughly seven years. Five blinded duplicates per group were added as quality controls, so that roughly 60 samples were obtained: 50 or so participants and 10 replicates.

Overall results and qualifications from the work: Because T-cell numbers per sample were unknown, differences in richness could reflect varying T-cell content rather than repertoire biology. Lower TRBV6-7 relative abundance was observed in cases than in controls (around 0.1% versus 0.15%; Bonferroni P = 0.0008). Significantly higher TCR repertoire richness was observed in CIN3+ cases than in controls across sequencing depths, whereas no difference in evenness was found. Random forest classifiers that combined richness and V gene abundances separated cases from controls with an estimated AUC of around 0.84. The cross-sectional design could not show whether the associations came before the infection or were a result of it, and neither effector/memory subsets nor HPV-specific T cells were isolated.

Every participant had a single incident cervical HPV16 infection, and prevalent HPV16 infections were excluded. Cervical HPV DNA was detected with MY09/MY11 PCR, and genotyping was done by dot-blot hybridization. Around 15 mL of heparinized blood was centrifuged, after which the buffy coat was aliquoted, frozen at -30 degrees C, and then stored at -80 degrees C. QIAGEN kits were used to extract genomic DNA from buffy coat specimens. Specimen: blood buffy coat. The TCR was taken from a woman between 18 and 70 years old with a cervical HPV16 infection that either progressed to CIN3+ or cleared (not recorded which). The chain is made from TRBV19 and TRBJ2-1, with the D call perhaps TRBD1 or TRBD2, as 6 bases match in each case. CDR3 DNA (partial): TGTGCCAGTAGTATTTCGCAGGGGAGGAATGAG. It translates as CASSISQGRNE. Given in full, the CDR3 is CASSISQGRNEQFF. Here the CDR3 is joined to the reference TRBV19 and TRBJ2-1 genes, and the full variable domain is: DGGITQSPKYLFRKEGQNVTLSCEQNLNHDAMYWYRQDPGQGLRLIYYSQIVNDFQKGDIAEGYSVSREKKESFPLTVTSAQKNPTAFYLCASSISQGRNEQFFGPGTRLTVL.